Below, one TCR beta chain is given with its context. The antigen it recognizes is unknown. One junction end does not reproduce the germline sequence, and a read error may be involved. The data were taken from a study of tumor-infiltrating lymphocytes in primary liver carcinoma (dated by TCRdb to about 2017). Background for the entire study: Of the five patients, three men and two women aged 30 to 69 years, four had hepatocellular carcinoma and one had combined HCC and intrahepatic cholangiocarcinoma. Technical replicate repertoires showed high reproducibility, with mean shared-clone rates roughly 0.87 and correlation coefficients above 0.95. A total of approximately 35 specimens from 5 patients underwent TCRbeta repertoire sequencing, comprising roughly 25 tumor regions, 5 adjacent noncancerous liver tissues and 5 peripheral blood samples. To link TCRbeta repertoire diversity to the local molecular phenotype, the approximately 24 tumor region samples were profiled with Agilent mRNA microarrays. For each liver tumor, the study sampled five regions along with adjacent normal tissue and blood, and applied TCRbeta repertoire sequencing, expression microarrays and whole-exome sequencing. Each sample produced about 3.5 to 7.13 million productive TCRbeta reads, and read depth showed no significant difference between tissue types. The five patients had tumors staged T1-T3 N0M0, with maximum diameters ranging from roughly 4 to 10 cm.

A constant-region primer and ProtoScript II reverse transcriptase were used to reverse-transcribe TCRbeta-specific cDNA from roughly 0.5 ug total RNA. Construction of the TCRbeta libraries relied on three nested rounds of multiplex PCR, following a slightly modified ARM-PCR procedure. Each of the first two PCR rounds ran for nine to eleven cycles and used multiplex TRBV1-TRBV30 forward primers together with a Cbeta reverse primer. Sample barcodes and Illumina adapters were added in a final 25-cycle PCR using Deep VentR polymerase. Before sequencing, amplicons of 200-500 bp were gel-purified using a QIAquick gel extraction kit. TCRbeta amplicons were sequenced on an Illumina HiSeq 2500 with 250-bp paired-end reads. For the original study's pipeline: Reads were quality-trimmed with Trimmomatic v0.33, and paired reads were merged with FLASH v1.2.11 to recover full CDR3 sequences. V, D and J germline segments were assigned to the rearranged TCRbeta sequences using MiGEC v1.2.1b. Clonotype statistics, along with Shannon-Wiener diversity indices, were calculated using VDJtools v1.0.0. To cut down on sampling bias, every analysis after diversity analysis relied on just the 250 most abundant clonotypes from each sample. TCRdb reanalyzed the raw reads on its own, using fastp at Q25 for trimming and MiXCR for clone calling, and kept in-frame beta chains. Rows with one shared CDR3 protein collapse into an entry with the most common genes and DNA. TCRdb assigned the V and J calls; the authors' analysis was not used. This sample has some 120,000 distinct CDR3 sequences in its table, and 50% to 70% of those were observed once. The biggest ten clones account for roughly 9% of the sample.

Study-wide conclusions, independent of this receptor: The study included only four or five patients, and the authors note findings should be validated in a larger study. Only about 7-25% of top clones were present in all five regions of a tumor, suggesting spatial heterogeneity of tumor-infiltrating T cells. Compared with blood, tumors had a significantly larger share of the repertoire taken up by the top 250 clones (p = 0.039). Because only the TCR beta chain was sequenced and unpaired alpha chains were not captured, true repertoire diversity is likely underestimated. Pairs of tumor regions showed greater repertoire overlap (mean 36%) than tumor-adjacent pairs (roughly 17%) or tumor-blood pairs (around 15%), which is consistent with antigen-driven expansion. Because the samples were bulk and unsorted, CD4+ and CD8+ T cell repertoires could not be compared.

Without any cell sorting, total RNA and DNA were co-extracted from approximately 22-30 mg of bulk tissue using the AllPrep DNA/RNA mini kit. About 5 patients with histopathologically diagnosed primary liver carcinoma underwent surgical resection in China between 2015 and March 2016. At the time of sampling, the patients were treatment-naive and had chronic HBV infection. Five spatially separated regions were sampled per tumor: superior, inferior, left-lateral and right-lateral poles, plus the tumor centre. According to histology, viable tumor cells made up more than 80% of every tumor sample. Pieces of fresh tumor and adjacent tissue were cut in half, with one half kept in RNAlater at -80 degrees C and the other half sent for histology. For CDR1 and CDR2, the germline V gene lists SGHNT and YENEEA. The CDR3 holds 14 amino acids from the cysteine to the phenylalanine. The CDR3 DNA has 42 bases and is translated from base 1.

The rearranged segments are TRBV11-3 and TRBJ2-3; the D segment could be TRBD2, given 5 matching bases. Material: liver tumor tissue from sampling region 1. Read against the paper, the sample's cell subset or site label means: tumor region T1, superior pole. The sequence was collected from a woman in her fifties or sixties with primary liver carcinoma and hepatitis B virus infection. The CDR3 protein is CASNSRTSTDTQYF. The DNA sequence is TGCGCCAGCAACTCCAGGACTAGCACAGATACGCAGTATTTT.